One and the same sample provided the 19 T cell receptor beta chains below, sequenced in a study of early T cells in non-severe SARS-CoV-2 infection. TCRdb used MiXCR to reprocess the 5' RACE reads, holding one entry per CDR3 protein. The top ten hold about 1.3% of the sample, which has 70,000 or so distinct CDR3 sequences, about 12% seen once. Sequences were obtained from whole blood. The receptors were gathered from an adult who was a healthcare worker with PCR-confirmed SARS-CoV-2 infection or an uninfected control (not recorded which).

This clonotype was observed at least ten times. This chain connects TRBV3-1 to TRBJ1-2; 7 nucleotides agree with TRBD1. This CDR3 is 15 amino acids long. Germline values: CDR1 LGHDT, CDR2 YNNKEL (reference sequence). After removal of 4 bases from V and 6 bases from J, the junction contained 11 bases not matched to a gene. CDR3 in amino acids: CASSPRQGSLNGYTF. The CDR3 DNA follows: TGTGCCAGCAGCCCTCGACAGGGCTCCTTAAATGGCTACACCTTC.

This clonotype showed up many times. A junction boundary mismatches the germline segment, possibly from a read error. J is TRBJ1-4 and V is TRBV20-1; D might be TRBD1 (6 bases). Germline CDR1 is DFQATT and CDR2 is SNEGSKA (reference sequence). There are 11 residues in the CDR3. CDR3 region: CSASRGSREEF. The CDR3 DNA sequence: TGCAGTGCTAGTAGGGGGAGCAGGGAGGAATTT.

This clonotype was observed many times. The V gene is TRBV28, the J gene TRBJ2-7, with 11 bases matching TRBD1. The V segment lost 5 bases and the J segment 5 bases; nucleotides outside the gene matches: 11. Looked up from germline, CDR1 is MDHEN and CDR2 is SYDVKM. The CDR3 sequence is 16 residues long. For the CDR3, the DNA is TGTGCCAGCAGTGTACCCGGGACAGGGGGTCTCAACGAGCAGTACTTC. This codes for CASSVPGTGGLNEQYF.

This clonotype has ten or more counts. This sequence joins TRBV7-2 and TRBJ2-3, with 7 bases matching TRBD2. Germline V CDR1 and CDR2: SGHTA, FQGNSA. With V trimmed by 5 bases and J by 13 bases, 9 bases remained unmatched. The CDR3 is 12 residues long. The CDR3 DNA sequence: TGTGCCAGCAGCGCCAGGACTAGTATAAAGTATTTT. Its protein is CASSARTSIKYF.

This clonotype was found once. The chain joins TRBV28 to TRBJ1-6, with 7 bases identical to TRBD1. This CDR3 is 14 amino acids long. The germline CDR1 and CDR2 sequences are MDHEN and SYDVKM. J lost 1 base, V lost 6 bases, and 0 bases had no gene match. CDR3 nucleotides: TGTGCCAGCAGGGACAGGTCCTATAATTCACCCCTCCACTTT. Its protein is CASRDRSYNSPLHF.

There are many counts of this clonotype. The V and J genes are TRBV20-1 and TRBJ1-6; the D gene is possibly TRBD1 (6 bases). Trimming removed 3 bases from V and 4 bases from J, with 13 bases in between. Per germline, CDR1 DFQATT and CDR2 SNEGSKA (reference sequence). This CDR3 comprises 15 residues. The CDR3 sequence: CSARARTDYNSPLHF. As DNA, the CDR3 is TGCAGTGCTAGGGCGAGGACAGATTATAATTCACCCCTCCACTTT.

This clonotype appeared many times. DNA of the CDR3: TGTGCCAGCGGGGACGGAACGACCCGAGAAGGCTACACCTTC. Protein: CASGDGTTREGYTF. This chain connects TRBV5-6 to TRBJ1-2; TRBD1 is a possible D gene (5 bases). This CDR3 contains 14 residues. The V gene's germline CDR1 is SGHDT and CDR2 YYEEEE. The V gene lost 7 bases and the J gene lost 8 bases, with 21 bases spanning the gap.

There are many counts of this clonotype. This chain joins TRBV3-1 and TRBJ2-2, with D uncertain. This CDR3 has 14 residues. CDR1 and CDR2 from the germline V gene are LGHDT and YNNKEL (reference sequence). Trimming pared 0 bases from V and 7 bases from J, leaving 9 bases between. CDR3 sequence reads: CASSQDGGGGELFF. The CDR3 DNA is TGTGCCAGCAGCCAAGATGGTGGTGGCGGGGAGCTGTTTTTT.

This clonotype turned up a few times. The V call is TRBV15, the J call TRBJ2-5; TRBD2 agrees at 12 bases. Germline V gene lookup returns CDR1 LNHNV and CDR2 YYDKDF (reference sequence). The CDR3 totals 15 residues. The V gene end was trimmed by 6 bases and the J gene end by 5 bases; junction bases not matched to a gene: 7. The CDR3 DNA reads TGTGCCACCAGGAGGGCACTAGCGGGGGGTGAGACCCAGTACTTC. Amino acids: CATRRALAGGETQYF. Full variable domain (remainder filled in from reference TRBV15 and TRBJ2-5): DAMVIQNPRYQVTQFGKPVTLSCSQTLNHNVMYWYQQKSSQAPKLLFHYYDKDFNNEADTPDNFQSRRPNTSFCFLDIRSPGLGDTAMYLCATRRALAGGETQYFGPGTRLLVL.

The chain has TRBV20-1 and TRBJ2-3; unclear D gene. The length of the CDR3 is 12 residues. Germline values: CDR1 DFQATT, CDR2 SNEGSKA (reference sequence). V lost 1 base, J lost 2 bases, and 4 bases lay in between. The CDR3 sequence: CSARVFTDTQYF. CDR3 DNA: TGCAGTGCTAGAGTCTTCACAGATACGCAGTATTTT.

This clonotype was found many times. The rearrangement joins TRBV5-6 to TRBJ1-1; 8 bases map to TRBD1. Germline CDR1 and CDR2: SGHDT and YYEEEE. V trimming: 2 bases; J trimming: 1 base; junction bases outside the gene matches: 4. The CDR3 sequence is 15 residues long. The CDR3 protein is CASSFNTGGNTEAFF. The DNA of the CDR3 is TGTGCCAGCAGCTTCAATACAGGGGGGAACACTGAAGCTTTCTTT.

There are many counts of this clonotype. The chain combines TRBV9 with TRBJ2-7; D is unresolved. Germline lookup yields CDR1 SGDLS and CDR2 YYNGEE. Trimming took off 3 bases at V and 1 base at J, with 11 bases between the two ends. The CDR3 has 14 residues. In nucleotides, the CDR3 is TGTGCCAGCAGCGGGGGAAACCCATCCTACGAGCAGTACTTC. It is translated as CASSGGNPSYEQYF. The full variable domain, with the rest looked up from reference TRBV9 and TRBJ2-7, is DSGVTQTPKHLITATGQRVTLRCSPRSGDLSVYWYQQSLDQGLQFLIQYYNGEERAKGNILERFSAQQFPDLHSELNLSSLELGDSALYFCASSGGNPSYEQYFGPGTRLTVT.

At least ten counts were recorded for this clonotype. The J gene is TRBJ2-3, the V gene TRBV12-3 or TRBV12-4; D tentatively fits TRBD1 or TRBD2 (5 bases each). V was pared by 5 bases and J by 3 bases, with 15 bases between. The CDR3 runs 15 residues. The CDR3 coding sequence is TGTGCCAGCAGTGGCGTTGGGGGAATTACAGATACGCAGTATTTT. It encodes CASSGVGGITDTQYF.

This clonotype was picked up a small number of times. The chain carries TRBV14 and TRBJ2-1; the D is unclear. Germline assignment: CDR1 SGHDN and CDR2 FVKESK. The CDR3 is made up of 13 amino acids. Trimming stripped 4 bases from V and 5 bases from J, with 9 bases between. CDR3 sequence reads: CASSPQEHNEQFF. CDR3 coding DNA: TGTGCCAGCAGCCCCCAGGAACACAATGAGCAGTTCTTC.

This clonotype came up many times. The chain has TRBV6-4 and TRBJ2-2; 7 bases fit TRBD1. The V segment lost 2 bases and the J segment 3 bases; nucleotides outside the gene matches: 3. The CDR3 runs 15 residues. From germline, CDR1 is MRHNA and CDR2 SNTAGT. The CDR3 bases are TGTGCCAGCAGTGACGGGACAGCCCACACCGGGGAGCTGTTTTTT. It codes for CASSDGTAHTGELFF.

This clonotype was counted ten times or more. The J gene is TRBJ2-2, the V gene TRBV28; TRBD1 or TRBD2 may be the D gene (5 bases each). Germline V lookup: CDR1 MDHEN, CDR2 SYDVKM. V dropped 7 bases and J dropped 6 bases, with 12 bases sitting between them. The CDR3 is 13 amino acids. CDR3 DNA sequence: TGTGCCAGCACCGGGGCAGACGCCGGGGAGCTGTTTTTT. The encoded protein is CASTGADAGELFF.

This clonotype was observed many times. This chain uses TRBV18 with TRBJ2-3; D is ambiguous. This CDR3 region has 15 residues. The V gene lost 8 bases and the J gene lost 0 bases, with 15 bases spanning the gap. CDR1 is KGHSH, CDR2 LQKENI, per germline. The chain's CDR3 is CASTHGSPSTDTQYF. The CDR3 DNA reads as TGTGCCAGCACTCATGGGTCACCTAGCACAGATACGCAGTATTTT.

This clonotype has a count of ten or more. At one boundary the junction diverges from the germline segment, which might be a read error. This chain connects TRBV7-2 to TRBJ1-1; D is perhaps TRBD1 (6 bases). The CDR3 is 14 amino acids. Germline CDR1 reads SGHTA; CDR2 reads FQGNSA. CDR3 sequence (DNA): TGTGCCAGCAGCTTTAACAGGGTGAACACTGAAGTTTTCTTT. Translated: CASSFNRVNTEVFF.

V usage is TRBV29-1 and J usage is TRBJ2-7; weak D call: TRBD2 (5 bases). V shed 5 bases and J shed 7 bases, with 15 bases lying between them. The CDR3 loop spans 12 amino acids. Per germline, CDR1 SQVTM and CDR2 ANQGSEA. The CDR3 coding sequence is TGCAGCGTTTCGGACCTCGGAGGAGAGCAGTACTTC. It specifies CSVSDLGGEQYF.